This TCR beta chain came from a study of blood T cell repertoires in COVID-19. For the study at large: The United States, Italy and Spain supplied acute and convalescent COVID-19 samples.

Germline V lookup: CDR1 GTSNPN, CDR2 SVGIG (reference sequence). Trimming took off 2 bases at V and 0 bases at J, with 5 bases between the two ends. The CDR3 runs 13 residues. As originally analysed: Amplification of reference gene primers provided the estimated nucleated cell counts. Data came from immunoSEQ multiplex PCR; TCRdb stores just in-frame clones and leaves some out. Clone size and the V and J calls come from that table; the DNA yielded D and trimming. Of approximately 110,000 clones listed, about 88% were seen once; the top ten hold around 3.5%. Sequencing was done on a sample of peripheral blood. This TCR came from a man aged 40-49 years with acute or convalescent COVID-19. The rearrangement joins TRBV30 to TRBJ1-5, with D hard to call. CDR3 sequence reads: CAWSSGSNQPQHF. In DNA form, the CDR3 reads TGTGCCTGGAGTAGCGGTAGCAATCAGCCCCAGCATTTT.